This T cell receptor (beta chain) appears in the sequencing data of a study of blood T cell repertoires in COVID-19. Generated by immunoSEQ multiplex PCR, the TCRdb table keeps only in-frame clones and is missing some. Among fewer than 400,000 clones listed, over 85% were seen once. Looked up from germline, CDR1 is SGHTA and CDR2 is FQGNSA. Trimming shortened V by 1 base and J by 2 bases, and 21 bases separated the two germline ends. The length of the CDR3 is 18 residues. The receptor was derived from a woman in her thirties who had recovered from COVID-19. This chain links TRBV7-2 with TRBJ2-7; tentatively, D is TRBD2 (5 bases). The sequenced material came from PBMCs or T cells enriched from blood (not recorded which). The CDR3 region is CASSLVSVGNTPAYEQYF. CDR3 coding DNA: TGTGCCAGCAGCTTAGTATCTGTCGGGAACACCCCTGCCTACGAGCAGTACTTC.